The 5 T cell receptor beta chains below all came from one sample that was sequenced in a study of cytomegalovirus exposure and HLA in healthy donors (dated by TCRdb to 2016 to 2017). Library preparation was by the immunoSEQ multiplex PCR assay. The multiplex PCR relied on a mix of 60 forward primers for TCR Vbeta segments and 13 reverse primers for TCR Jbeta segments. TCRdb's version of the immuneACCESS table is confined to in-frame rearrangements and falls short of the full clone set. An unresolved V gene accounts for under half of the shortfall where checked; the remainder is of unknown origin. The sample table records 200,000 to 300,000 clones; more than 75% of these occur just once. Around 5% of the sample rests with the top ten. The sample comprised PBMCs. The origin of the receptors is a woman aged 40 to 55 in good health and CMV-seropositive.

This clone has more than one count but fewer than ten. V and J are TRBV4-3 and TRBJ2-7; 7 positions match TRBD1. The trim removed 4 bases at V and 4 bases at J, leaving 13 bases unmatched. The CDR3 runs to 16 residues. The germline V gene encodes CDR1 LGHNA and CDR2 YSLEER. Here the CDR3 DNA reads TGCGCCAGCAGCCGCTACTTAGGACAGGCCGGGTACGAGCAGTACTTC. It codes for CASSRYLGQAGYEQYF.

With regard to this clone: Other DNA sequences in this specimen translate into the identical CDR3. The chain joins TRBV5-1 to TRBJ2-3; D is perhaps TRBD2 (6 bases). The ends were cut back, 1 base at V and 6 bases at J, with 9 bases in the middle. This CDR3 is built from 13 residues. Germline CDR1 is SGHRS and CDR2 is YFSETQ. CDR3 bases: TGCGCCAGCAGCTTGACGGGGAGGGATACGCAGTATTTT. Translated, it gives CASSLTGRDTQYF.

The rearrangement links TRBV4-3 to TRBJ2-7, with D tentatively TRBD2 (6 bases). CDR1 is LGHNA, CDR2 YSLEER, per germline. V was trimmed by 3 bases and J by 0 bases, leaving 12 bases between them. This CDR3 contains 15 residues. The CDR3 sequence is CASSQTFGSSYEQYF. The CDR3 coding sequence is TGCGCCAGCAGCCAGACGTTCGGGAGCTCCTACGAGCAGTACTTC.

On this clone itself: Different DNA sequences within this sample yield the same CDR3. This rearrangement joins TRBV11-2 to TRBJ2-3; 10 nucleotides match TRBD2. CDR3 size: 15 residues. Germline CDR1 reads SGHAT; CDR2 reads FQNNGV. The V segment lost 2 bases and the J segment 1 base; nucleotides outside the gene matches: 0. The CDR3 DNA sequence: TGTGCCAGCAGCTTACTAGCGGGAGGCACAGATACGCAGTATTTT. The encoded protein is CASSLLAGGTDTQYF.

This chain's CDR3 is CASSRGQGESDTQYF. DNA of the CDR3: TGCGCCAGCAGCCGGGGACAGGGTGAGTCAGATACGCAGTATTTT. The chain is built from TRBV4-3 and TRBJ2-3; 9 bases agree with TRBD1. CDR3 length: 15 amino acids. Germline lookup yields CDR1 LGHNA and CDR2 YSLEER. Trimming removed 4 bases from V and 4 bases from J; junction bases left unmatched: 6.